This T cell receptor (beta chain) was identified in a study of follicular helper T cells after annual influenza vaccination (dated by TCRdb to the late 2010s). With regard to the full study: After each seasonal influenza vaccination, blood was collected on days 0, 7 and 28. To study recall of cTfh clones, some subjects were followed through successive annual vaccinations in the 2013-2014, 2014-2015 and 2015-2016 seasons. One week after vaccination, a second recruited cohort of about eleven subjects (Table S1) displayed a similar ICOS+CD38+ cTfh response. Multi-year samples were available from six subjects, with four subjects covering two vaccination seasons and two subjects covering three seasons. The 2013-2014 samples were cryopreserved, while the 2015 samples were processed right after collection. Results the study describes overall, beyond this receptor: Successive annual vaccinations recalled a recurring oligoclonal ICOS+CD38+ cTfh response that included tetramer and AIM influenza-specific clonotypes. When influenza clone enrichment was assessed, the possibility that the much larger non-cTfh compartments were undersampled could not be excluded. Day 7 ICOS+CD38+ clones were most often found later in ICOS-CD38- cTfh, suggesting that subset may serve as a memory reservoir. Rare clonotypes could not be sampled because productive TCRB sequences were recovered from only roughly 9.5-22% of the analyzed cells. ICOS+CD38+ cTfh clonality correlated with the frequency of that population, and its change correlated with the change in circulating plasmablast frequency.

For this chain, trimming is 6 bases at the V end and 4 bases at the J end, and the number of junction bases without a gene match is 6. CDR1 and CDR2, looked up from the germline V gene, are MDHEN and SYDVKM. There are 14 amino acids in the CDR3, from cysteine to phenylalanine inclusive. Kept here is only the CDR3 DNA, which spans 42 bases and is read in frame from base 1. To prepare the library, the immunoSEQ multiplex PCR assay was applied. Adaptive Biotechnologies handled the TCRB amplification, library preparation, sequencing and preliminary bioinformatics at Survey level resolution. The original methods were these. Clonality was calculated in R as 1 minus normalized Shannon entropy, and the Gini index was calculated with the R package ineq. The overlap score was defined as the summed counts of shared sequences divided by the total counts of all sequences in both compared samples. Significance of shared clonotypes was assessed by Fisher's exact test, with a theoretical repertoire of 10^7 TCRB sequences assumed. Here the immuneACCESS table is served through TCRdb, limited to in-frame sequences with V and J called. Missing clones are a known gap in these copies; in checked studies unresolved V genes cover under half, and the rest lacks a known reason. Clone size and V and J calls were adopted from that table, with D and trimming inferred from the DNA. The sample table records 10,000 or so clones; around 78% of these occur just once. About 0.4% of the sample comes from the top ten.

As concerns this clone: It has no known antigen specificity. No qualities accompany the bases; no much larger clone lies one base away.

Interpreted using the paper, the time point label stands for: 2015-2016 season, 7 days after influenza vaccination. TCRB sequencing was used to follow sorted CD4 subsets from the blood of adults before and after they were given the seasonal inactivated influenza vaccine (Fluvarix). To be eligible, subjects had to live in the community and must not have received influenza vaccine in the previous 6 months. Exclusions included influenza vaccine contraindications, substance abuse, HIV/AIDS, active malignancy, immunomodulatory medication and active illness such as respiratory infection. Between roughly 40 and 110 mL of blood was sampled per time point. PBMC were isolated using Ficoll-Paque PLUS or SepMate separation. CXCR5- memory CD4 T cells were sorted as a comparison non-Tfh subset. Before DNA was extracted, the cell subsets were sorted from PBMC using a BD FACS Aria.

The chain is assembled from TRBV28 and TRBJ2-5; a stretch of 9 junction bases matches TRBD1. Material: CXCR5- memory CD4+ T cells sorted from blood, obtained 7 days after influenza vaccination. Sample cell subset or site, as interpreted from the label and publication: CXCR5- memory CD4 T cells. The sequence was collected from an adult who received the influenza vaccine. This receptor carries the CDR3 CASSFSDRGETQYF. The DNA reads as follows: TGTGCCAGCAGCTTTTCGGACAGGGGAGAGACCCAGTACTTC.